This entry is about one TCR beta chain. Its antigen remains unidentified. This sample was taken from a study of post-analysis software for immune sequencing data. Study outcomes and limitations: Controls' normalized Chao1 diversity significantly exceeded that of multiple sclerosis patients. Roughly five TRBV segments appeared more often in patients than in controls, and TRBV5-6, TRBV5-1 and TRBV20-1 were among these.

Trimming removed 8 bases from V and 5 bases from J, with 15 bases in between. Per the germline V gene, CDR1 is MDHEN and CDR2 is SYDVKM. The CDR3 runs to 13 residues. Prepared libraries of TCR beta cDNA carried unique molecular identifiers. TCRdb itself ran the PCR reads through MiXCR, one entry per CDR3 protein. The sample contains a few hundred thousand distinct CDR3 sequences, over 35% of which appear only once. Sequencing was done on a sample of blood. This clonotype was obtained from a girl aged 10-17 years with multiple sclerosis. The rearrangement joins TRBV28 to TRBJ2-5; D remains ambiguous. This CDR3 reads CASGWGRRETQYF. The CDR3 nucleotides are TGTGCCAGCGGATGGGGTAGGCGGGAGACCCAGTACTTC.